The T cell receptor beta chain described here comes from a study of blood T cell repertoires in COVID-19. Study in general: Samples representing acute and convalescent COVID-19 were sourced from the United States, Italy and Spain.

Germline CDR1 reads SGHRS; CDR2 reads YFSETQ. Trimming removed 0 bases from V and 7 bases from J; junction bases left unmatched: 2. The CDR3 has 14 amino acids. Profiled with immunoSEQ multiplex PCR; TCRdb holds only in-frame clones, not every one. The sample lists about 76,000 clones; approximately 78% were seen once. The sample was peripheral blood. The V and J genes are TRBV5-1 and TRBJ2-1; 9 bases are shared with TRBD1. The sequence came from a human donor in a cohort sampled during active COVID-19. DNA for the CDR3: TGCGCCAGCAGCTTGGGCGGGACAGGGAATGAGCAGTTCTTC. It specifies CASSLGGTGNEQFF. Together with reference TRBV5-1 and TRBJ2-1, the CDR3 gives the full variable domain: KAGVTQTPRYLIKTRGQQVTLSCSPISGHRSVSWYQQTPGQGLQFLFEYFSETQRNKGNFPGRFSGRQFSNSRSEMNVSTLELGDSALYLCASSLGGTGNEQFFGPGTRLTVL.